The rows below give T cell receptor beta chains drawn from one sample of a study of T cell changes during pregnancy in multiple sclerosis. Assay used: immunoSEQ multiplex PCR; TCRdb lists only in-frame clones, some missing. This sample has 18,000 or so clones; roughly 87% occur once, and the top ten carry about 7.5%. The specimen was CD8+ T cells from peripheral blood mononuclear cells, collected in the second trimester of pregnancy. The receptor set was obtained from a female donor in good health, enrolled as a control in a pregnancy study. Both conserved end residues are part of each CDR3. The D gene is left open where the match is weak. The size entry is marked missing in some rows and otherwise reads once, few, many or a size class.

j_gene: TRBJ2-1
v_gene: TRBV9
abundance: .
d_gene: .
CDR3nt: TGTGCCAGCAGCGGAAACGGGTTGAGGAATGAGCAGTTCTTC
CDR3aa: CASSGNGLRNEQFF

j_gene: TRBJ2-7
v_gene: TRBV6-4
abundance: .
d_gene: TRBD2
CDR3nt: TGTGCCAGCTTCGAGCCAGCGGGAATCACCTACGAGCAGTACTTC
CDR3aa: CASFEPAGITYEQYF

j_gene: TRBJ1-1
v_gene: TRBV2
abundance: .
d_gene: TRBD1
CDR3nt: TGTGCCATAACCGGACAGGGAGGCACTGAAGCTTTCTTT
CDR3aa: CAITGQGGTEAFF

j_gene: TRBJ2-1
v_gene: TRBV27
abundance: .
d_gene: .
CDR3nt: TGTGCCAGCAGTTTAGAGGAGGTACACAATGAGCAGTTCTTC
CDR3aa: CASSLEEVHNEQFF

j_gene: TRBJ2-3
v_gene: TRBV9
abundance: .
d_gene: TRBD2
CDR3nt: TGTGCCAGCAGCGCAGAGGGGGGACTAGCGGGATCTAGCACAGATACGCAGTATTTT
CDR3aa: CASSAEGGLAGSSTDTQYF

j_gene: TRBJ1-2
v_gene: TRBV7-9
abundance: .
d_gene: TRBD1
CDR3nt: TGTGCCAGCAGCTCAATTACAGGGGATTGGTACTATGGCTACACCTTC
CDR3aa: CASSSITGDWYYGYTF

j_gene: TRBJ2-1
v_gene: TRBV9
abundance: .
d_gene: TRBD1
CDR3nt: TGTGCCAGCAGCGTAGCCCGGGACAGGCCTCTAAATGAGCAGTTCTTC
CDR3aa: CASSVARDRPLNEQFF

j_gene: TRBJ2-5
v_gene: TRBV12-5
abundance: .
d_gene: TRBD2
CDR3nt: TGTGCTAGTGGGACGGGGGGGGAGACCCAGTACTTC
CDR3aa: CASGTGGETQYF

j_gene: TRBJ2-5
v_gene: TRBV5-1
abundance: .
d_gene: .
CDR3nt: TGCGCCAGCAGCTTCGACGACAGTACCCAAGAGACCCAGTACTTC
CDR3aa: CASSFDDSTQETQYF

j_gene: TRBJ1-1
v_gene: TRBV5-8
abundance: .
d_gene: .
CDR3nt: TGTGCCAGCAGCTTGATCAGTGAAGCTTTCTTT
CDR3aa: CASSLISEAFF

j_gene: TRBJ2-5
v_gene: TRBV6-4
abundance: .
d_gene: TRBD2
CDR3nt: TGTGCCAGCAGCGTAGCGGGGGGCGAGGGAGAGACCCAGTACTTC
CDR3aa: CASSVAGGEGETQYF

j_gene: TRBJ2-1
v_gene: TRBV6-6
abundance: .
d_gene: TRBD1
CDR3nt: TGTGCCAGCAGTTCGGGACAGGGGAATGAGCAGTTCTTC
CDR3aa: CASSSGQGNEQFF

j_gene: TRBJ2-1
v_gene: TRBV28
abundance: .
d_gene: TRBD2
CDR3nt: TGTGCCAGCAGTTTCGAACTAGCGGGAGGGAACAATGAGCAGTTCTTC
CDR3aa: CASSFELAGGNNEQFF

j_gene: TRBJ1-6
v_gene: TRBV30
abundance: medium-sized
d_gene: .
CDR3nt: TGTGCCTGGAGTGAAACAGGGTATGATAATTCACCCCTCCACTTT
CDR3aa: CAWSETGYDNSPLHF

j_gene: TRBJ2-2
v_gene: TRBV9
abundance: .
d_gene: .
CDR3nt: TGTGCCAGCAGCGCCGGGGGCGGGGAGCTGTTTTTT
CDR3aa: CASSAGGGELFF

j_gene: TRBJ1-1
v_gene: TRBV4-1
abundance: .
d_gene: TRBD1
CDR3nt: TGCGCCAGCAGCCAGGACAGGGGTTGGACTGAAGCTTTCTTT
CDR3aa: CASSQDRGWTEAFF

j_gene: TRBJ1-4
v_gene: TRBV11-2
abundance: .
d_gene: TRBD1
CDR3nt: TGTGCCAGCAGCTTAGATCTAAGGGTTTACAGGGGAAGGGAAGAAAAACTGTTTTTT
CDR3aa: CASSLDLRVYRGREEKLFF

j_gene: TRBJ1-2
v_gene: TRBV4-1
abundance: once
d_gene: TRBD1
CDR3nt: TGCGCCAGCAGCCAAGCATCCCAGGGGGCAAGGGGCTACACCTTC
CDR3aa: CASSQASQGARGYTF

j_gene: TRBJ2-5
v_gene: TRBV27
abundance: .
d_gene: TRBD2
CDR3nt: TGTGCCAGCAGTTTATGGGGGCAGCGGGGGGAGACCCAGTACTTC
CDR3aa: CASSLWGQRGETQYF

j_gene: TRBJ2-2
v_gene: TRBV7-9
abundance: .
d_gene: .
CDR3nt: TGTGCCAGCAGCTTAGGGGGCCCCGTACCCACCGGGGAGCTGTTTTTT
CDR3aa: CASSLGGPVPTGELFF

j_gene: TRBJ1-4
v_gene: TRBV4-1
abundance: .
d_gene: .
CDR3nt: TGCGCCAGCAGCCAAGAGGGGGGGGCCGCAACTAATGAAAAACTGTTTTTT
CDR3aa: CASSQEGGAATNEKLFF

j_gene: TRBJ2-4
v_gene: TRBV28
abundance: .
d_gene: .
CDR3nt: TGTGCCAGCAGTTTCTCGGAGAGGGTGTTAAACATTCAGTACTTC
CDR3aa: CASSFSERVLNIQYF

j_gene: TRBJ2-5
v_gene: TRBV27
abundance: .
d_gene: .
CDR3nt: TGTGCCAGCAGTCTTGGGGGGGCCAGAGACCAGTACTTC
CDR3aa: CASSLGGARDQYF

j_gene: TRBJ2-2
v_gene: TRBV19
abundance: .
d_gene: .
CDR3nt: TGTGCCAGTAGCGTCTACACCGGGGAGCTGTTTTTT
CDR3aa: CASSVYTGELFF

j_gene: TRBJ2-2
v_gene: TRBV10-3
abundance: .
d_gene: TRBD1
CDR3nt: TGTGCCTCTTACCCTGGACAGGACCCCAACACCGGGGAGCTGTTTTTT
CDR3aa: CASYPGQDPNTGELFF

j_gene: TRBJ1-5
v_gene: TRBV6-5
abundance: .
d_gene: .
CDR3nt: TGTGCCAGCAGTGGACTCGATAGCAATCAGCCCCAGCATTTT
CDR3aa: CASSGLDSNQPQHF

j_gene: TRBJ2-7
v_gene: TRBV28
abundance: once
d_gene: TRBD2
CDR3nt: TGTGCCAGCAGTTTCACAGCGGGGCAGAGCTCCTACGAGCAGTACTTC
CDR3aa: CASSFTAGQSSYEQYF

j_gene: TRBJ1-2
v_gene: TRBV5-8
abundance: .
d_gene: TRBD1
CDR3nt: TGTGCCAGCAGACCCCGGGACAGGGGGCCGGAGGACTATGGCTACACCTTC
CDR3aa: CASRPRDRGPEDYGYTF

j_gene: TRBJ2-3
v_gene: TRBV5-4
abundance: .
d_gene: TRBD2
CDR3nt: TGTGCCAGCGGTAGCGGGGTCGTGGGCACAGATACGCAGTATTTT
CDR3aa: CASGSGVVGTDTQYF

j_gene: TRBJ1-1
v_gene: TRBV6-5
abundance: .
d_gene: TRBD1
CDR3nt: TGTGCCAGCAGTTACCCCGGGACAGATGAAGCTTTCTTT
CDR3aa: CASSYPGTDEAFF

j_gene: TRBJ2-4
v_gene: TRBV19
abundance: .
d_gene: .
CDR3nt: TGTGCCAGTAACGTACCAGGGGTAGCCAAAAACATTCAGTACTTC
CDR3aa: CASNVPGVAKNIQYF

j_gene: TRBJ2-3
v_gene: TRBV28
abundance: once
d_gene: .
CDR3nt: TGTGCCAGCAGCTGGACTGGCCTTCCTTCTAGCACAGATACGCAGTATTTT
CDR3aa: CASSWTGLPSSTDTQYF

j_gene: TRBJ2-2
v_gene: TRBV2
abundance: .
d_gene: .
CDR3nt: TGTGCCAGCGCTCGGTACAACACCGGGGAGCTGTTTTTT
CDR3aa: CASARYNTGELFF

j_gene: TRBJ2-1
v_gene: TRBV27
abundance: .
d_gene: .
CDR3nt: TGTGCCAGCAGTTTATGGGCAGGGTCTAATGAGCAGTTCTTC
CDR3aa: CASSLWAGSNEQFF

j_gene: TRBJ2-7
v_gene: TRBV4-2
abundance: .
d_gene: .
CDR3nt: TGTGCCAGCAGCCAGTACAGGGGGGGCTACGAGCAGTACTTC
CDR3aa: CASSQYRGGYEQYF

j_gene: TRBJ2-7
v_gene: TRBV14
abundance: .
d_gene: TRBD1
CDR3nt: TGTGCCAGCAGCCGATCCCGGGACAGGGGATACGGCTCCTACGAGCAGTACTTC
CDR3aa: CASSRSRDRGYGSYEQYF

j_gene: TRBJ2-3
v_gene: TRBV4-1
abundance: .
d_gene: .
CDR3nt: TGCGCCAGCAGCCAAGACCAGAACACAGATACGCAGTATTTT
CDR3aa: CASSQDQNTDTQYF

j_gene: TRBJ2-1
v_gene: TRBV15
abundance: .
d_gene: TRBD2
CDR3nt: TGTGCCACCAGCTTTAGCGGGACTAATGAGCAGTTCTTC
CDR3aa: CATSFSGTNEQFF

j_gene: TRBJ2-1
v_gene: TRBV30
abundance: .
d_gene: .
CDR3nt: TGTGCCTGGAGTGTAGGGGACTACAATGAGCAGTTCTTC
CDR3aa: CAWSVGDYNEQFF

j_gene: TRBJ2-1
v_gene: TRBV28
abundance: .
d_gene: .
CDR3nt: TGTGCCAGCAGTCCCAGTGTAAGCTCCTACAATGAGCAGTTCTTC
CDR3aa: CASSPSVSSYNEQFF

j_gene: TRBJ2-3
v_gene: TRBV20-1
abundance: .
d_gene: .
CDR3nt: TGCAGTGCTAGCAGAGATACGCAGTATTTT
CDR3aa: CSASRDTQYF

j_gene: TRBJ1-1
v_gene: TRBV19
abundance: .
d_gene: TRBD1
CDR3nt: TGTGCCAGTGGGACAGGGGGCCTTTCTGAAGCTTTCTTT
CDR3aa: CASGTGGLSEAFF

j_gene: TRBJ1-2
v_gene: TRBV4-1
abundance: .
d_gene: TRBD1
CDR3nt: TGCGCCAGCAGCCAAGGGGCAGGGGGCATCTATGGCTACACCTTC
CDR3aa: CASSQGAGGIYGYTF

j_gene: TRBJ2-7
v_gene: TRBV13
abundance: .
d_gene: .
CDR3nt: TGTGCCAGCAGTGACAGCTACGAGCAGTACTTC
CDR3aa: CASSDSYEQYF

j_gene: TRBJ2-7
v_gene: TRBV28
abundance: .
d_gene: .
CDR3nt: TGTGCCAGCAGTTTATTAGGGTCACTAGCCCGTCCCTACGAGCAGTACTTC
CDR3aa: CASSLLGSLARPYEQYF

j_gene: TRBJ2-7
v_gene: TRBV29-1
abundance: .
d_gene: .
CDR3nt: TGCAGCGTTGAGCACAGGGCCCACGAGCAGTACTTC
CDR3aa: CSVEHRAHEQYF

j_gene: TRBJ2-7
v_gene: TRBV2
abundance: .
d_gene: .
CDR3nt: TGTGCCATCACACAGTTAGACTCCTACGAGCAGTACTTC
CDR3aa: CAITQLDSYEQYF

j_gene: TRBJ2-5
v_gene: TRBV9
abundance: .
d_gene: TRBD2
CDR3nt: TGTGCCAGCAGCGTAGGACTAGCGGGGGGGCCGTCGGAGACCCAGTACTTC
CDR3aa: CASSVGLAGGPSETQYF

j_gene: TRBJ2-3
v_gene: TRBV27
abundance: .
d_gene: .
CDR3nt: TGTGCCAGCAGTTACAGGAGCACAGATACGCAGTATTTT
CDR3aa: CASSYRSTDTQYF

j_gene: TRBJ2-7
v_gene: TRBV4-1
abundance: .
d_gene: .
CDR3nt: TGCGCCAGCAGCCAAGATGCCTCCCCGGGGTACGAGCAGTACTTC
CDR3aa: CASSQDASPGYEQYF

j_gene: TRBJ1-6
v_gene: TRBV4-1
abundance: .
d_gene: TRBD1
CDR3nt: TGCGCCAGCAGCCAGGGACAGGGTATGAATTCACCCCTCCACTTT
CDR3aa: CASSQGQGMNSPLHF

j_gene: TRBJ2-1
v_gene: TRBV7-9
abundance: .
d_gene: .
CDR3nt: TGTGCCAGCAGCTTAAGGGGCTTGAATGAGCAGTTCTTC
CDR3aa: CASSLRGLNEQFF